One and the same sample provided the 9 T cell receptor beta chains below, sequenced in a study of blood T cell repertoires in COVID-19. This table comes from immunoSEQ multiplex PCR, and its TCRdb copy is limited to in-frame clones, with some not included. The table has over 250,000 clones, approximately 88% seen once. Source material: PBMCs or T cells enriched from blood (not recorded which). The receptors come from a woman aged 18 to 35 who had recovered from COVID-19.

The CDR3 spells CASSIFYTGQPQHF. The CDR3 nucleotides are TGTGCCAGTAGTATATTCTACACGGGGCAGCCCCAGCATTTT. The chain couples TRBV19 to TRBJ1-5; the D is unclear. The CDR3 covers 14 residues. The V end lost 2 bases, the J end lost 7 bases, and 12 bases lay between the germline ends. Germline V lookup: CDR1 LNHDA, CDR2 SQIVND (reference sequence). Full variable domain (outside the CDR3, taken from reference TRBV19 and TRBJ1-5): DGGITQSPKYLFRKEGQNVTLSCEQNLNHDAMYWYRQDPGQGLRLIYYSQIVNDFQKGDIAEGYSVSREKKESFPLTVTSAQKNPTAFYLCASSIFYTGQPQHFGDGTRLSIL.

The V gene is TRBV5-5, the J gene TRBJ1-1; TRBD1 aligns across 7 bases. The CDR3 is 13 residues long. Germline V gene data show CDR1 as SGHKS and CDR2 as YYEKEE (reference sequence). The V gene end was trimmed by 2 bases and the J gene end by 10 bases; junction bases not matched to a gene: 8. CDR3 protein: CASSLPTGSVAFF. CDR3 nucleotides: TGTGCCAGCAGCTTACCGACAGGGTCTGTAGCTTTCTTT.

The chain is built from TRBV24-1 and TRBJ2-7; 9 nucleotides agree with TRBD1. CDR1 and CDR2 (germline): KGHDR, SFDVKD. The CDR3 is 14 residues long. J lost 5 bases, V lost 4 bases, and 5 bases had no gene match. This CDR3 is CATSEGTGTNEQYF. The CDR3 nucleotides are TGTGCCACCAGTGAGGGGACAGGGACCAACGAGCAGTACTTC.

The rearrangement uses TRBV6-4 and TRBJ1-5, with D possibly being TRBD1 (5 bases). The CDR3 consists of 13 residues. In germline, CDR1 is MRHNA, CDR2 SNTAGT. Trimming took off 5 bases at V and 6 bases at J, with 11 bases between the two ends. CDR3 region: CASSSGRGQPQHF. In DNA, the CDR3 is TGTGCCAGCAGTTCAGGGAGGGGTCAGCCCCAGCATTTT.

CDR3 in DNA: TGTGCCAGCACGGAGACTAGTTCCGAGCAGTACTTC. Translating it yields CASTETSSEQYF. This rearrangement joins TRBV25-1 to TRBJ2-7; tentatively, D is TRBD2 (6 bases). CDR1 MGHDK and CDR2 SYGVNS come from the germline V gene. The CDR3 has 12 amino acids. V was shortened by 7 bases and J by 6 bases, with 13 bases between the two germline ends.

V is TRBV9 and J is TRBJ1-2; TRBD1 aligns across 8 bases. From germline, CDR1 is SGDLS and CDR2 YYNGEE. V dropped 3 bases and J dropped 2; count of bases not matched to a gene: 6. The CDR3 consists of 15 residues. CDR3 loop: CASSARTGKNYGYTF. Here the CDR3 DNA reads TGTGCCAGCAGCGCCCGGACAGGGAAGAACTATGGCTACACCTTC.

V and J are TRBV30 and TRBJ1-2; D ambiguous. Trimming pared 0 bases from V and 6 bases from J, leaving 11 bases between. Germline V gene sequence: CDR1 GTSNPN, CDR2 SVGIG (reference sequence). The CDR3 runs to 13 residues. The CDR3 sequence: CAWSVQLWNGYTF. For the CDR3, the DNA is TGTGCCTGGAGTGTACAGTTGTGGAATGGCTACACCTTC.

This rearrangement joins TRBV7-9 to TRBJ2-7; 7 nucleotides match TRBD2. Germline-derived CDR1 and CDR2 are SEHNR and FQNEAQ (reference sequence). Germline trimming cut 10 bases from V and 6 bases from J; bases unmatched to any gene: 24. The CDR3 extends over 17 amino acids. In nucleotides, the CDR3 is TGTGCCACAAGACCCCCGCTTGGGGGGGGGAGGAGATCCGAGCAGTACTTC. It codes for CATRPPLGGGRRSEQYF.

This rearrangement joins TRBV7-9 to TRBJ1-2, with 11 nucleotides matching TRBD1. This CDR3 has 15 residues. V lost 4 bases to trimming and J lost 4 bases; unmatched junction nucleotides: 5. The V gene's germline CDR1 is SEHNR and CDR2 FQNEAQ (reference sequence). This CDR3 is CASSSDRGLGYGYTF. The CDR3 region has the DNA TGTGCCAGCAGCTCGGACAGGGGGCTTGGCTATGGCTACACCTTC.